The 15 T cell receptor beta chains below come from one sample, sequenced in a study of T cell responses to AZD1222 COVID-19 vaccine. The method was immunoSEQ multiplex PCR; TCRdb's version includes in-frame clones alone and lacks a portion of them. There are over 130,000 clones in the sample; more than 85% occur only once, and around 3.3% lies in the top ten. Sample: peripheral blood, taken 28 days after the second AZD1222 dose. The receptors shown here come from an adult who received the AZD1222 COVID-19 vaccine.

The CDR3 DNA reads as TGTGCCAGTAGTATAGAGTGGCTAATGAACACTGAAGCTTTCTTT. Amino acids: CASSIEWLMNTEAFF. The chain has TRBV19 and TRBJ1-1; D remains unclear. CDR3 length: 15 residues. The germline gives CDR1 LNHDA, CDR2 SQIVND (reference sequence). Between the trimmed V and J ends, which lost 0 bases and 0 bases, there was a span of 8 bases. Filled out from reference TRBV19 and TRBJ1-1, the complete variable domain reads DGGITQSPKYLFRKEGQNVTLSCEQNLNHDAMYWYRQDPGQGLRLIYYSQIVNDFQKGDIAEGYSVSREKKESFPLTVTSAQKNPTAFYLCASSIEWLMNTEAFFGQGTRLTVV.

The chain joins TRBV5-1 to TRBJ1-6; D may be TRBD1 (5 bases). The CDR3 runs 14 residues. Trimming stripped 4 bases from V and 5 bases from J, with 10 bases between. Germline-derived CDR1 and CDR2 are SGHRS and YFSETQ. The CDR3 reads CASSPGENNSPLHF. As DNA, the CDR3 is TGCGCCAGCAGCCCGGGGGAAAATAATTCACCCCTCCACTTT.

The chain joins TRBV28 to TRBJ2-1; 12 nucleotides line up with TRBD2. Per germline, CDR1 MDHEN and CDR2 SYDVKM. J was trimmed by 7 bases and V by 2 bases; bases with no gene match: 9. This CDR3 is 17 amino acids long. CDR3 nucleotide sequence: TGTGCCAGCAGTTTAAGATTGGTCGGACTAGCGGGAAATGAGCAGTTCTTC. Its protein product is CASSLRLVGLAGNEQFF.

This clone was picked up one time. V is TRBV5-6 and J is TRBJ2-3; D gene unclear. CDR3 length: 13 amino acids. V was trimmed by 1 base and J by 14 bases, leaving 17 bases between them. Germline values: CDR1 SGHDT, CDR2 YYEEEE. The CDR3 nucleotides read TGTGCCAGCAGCTTGTCCGTTAAGCACCCGGGGTATTTT. Residues: CASSLSVKHPGYF.

The V call is TRBV19, the J call TRBJ1-5, with TRBD1 matching over 7 bases. CDR1 LNHDA and CDR2 SQIVND come from the germline V gene (reference sequence). CDR3 length: 16 amino acids. V gave up 3 bases and J gave up 5 bases; unmatched junction bases: 10. CDR3 DNA: TGTGCCAGTAGTATCCGACCGAGGACAGGAGATCAGCCCCAGCATTTT. It translates to CASSIRPRTGDQPQHF. The complete variable domain, with remaining parts taken from reference TRBV19 and TRBJ1-5, reads DGGITQSPKYLFRKEGQNVTLSCEQNLNHDAMYWYRQDPGQGLRLIYYSQIVNDFQKGDIAEGYSVSREKKESFPLTVTSAQKNPTAFYLCASSIRPRTGDQPQHFGDGTRLSIL.

This clone was detected once. The chain employs TRBV28 and TRBJ2-1; tentatively, D is TRBD1 (6 bases). The CDR3 sequence is 15 residues long. Germline V lookup: CDR1 MDHEN, CDR2 SYDVKM. Trimming cost V 5 bases and J 9 bases, with 20 bases left between them. The CDR3 reads CASSRPGHRVGEQFF. The CDR3 DNA sequence: TGTGCCAGCAGTCGACCGGGACACAGGGTTGGTGAGCAGTTCTTC.

This chain joins TRBV7-2 and TRBJ2-7, with TRBD2 identical over 10 bases. Germline CDR1 reads SGHTA; CDR2 reads FQGNSA. CDR3 length: 14 residues. V gave up 8 bases and J gave up 3 bases; unmatched junction bases: 7. The CDR3 nucleotides are TGTGCCAGCTCCGCCCGGACTAGCGGCTACGAGCAGTACTTC. It is translated as CASSARTSGYEQYF.

The gene calls are TRBV6-5 and TRBJ1-2, with unresolved D. The ends were cut back, 0 bases at V and 6 bases at J, with 11 bases in the middle. Germline CDR1 reads MNHEY; CDR2 reads SVGAGI. The CDR3 is 14 amino acids. DNA of the CDR3: TGTGCCAGCAGTTACTCACGCCGAATCGATGGCTACACCTTC. This codes for CASSYSRRIDGYTF.

This sequence joins TRBV28 and TRBJ2-5, with 7 nucleotides matching TRBD2. The CDR3 length is 14 residues. Looked up from germline, CDR1 is MDHEN and CDR2 is SYDVKM. The V segment lost 2 bases and the J segment 3 bases; nucleotides outside the gene matches: 3. CDR3 DNA sequence: TGTGCCAGCAGTTTAGCGGGAGTGGAAGAGACCCAGTACTTC. Translating it yields CASSLAGVEETQYF.

V usage is TRBV19 and J usage is TRBJ1-2; D is perhaps TRBD1 (5 bases). Between the trimmed V and J ends, which lost 4 bases and 5 bases, there was a span of 11 bases. This CDR3 region has 13 residues. The V gene's germline CDR1 is LNHDA and CDR2 SQIVND (reference sequence). CDR3 loop: CASSTRDPYGYTF. CDR3 nucleotide sequence: TGTGCCAGTAGTACCCGGGACCCTTATGGCTACACCTTC.

The V gene is TRBV27, the J gene TRBJ2-2; 12 bases line up with TRBD2. The CDR3 loop spans 17 amino acids. Germline values: CDR1 MNHEY, CDR2 SMNVEV (reference sequence). Trimming at V came to 0 bases and at J to 7 bases, leaving 6 bases not matched to a gene. The CDR3 spells CASSLSLAGGPSGELFF. The DNA of the CDR3 is TGTGCCAGCAGTTTATCCCTAGCGGGAGGGCCGAGCGGGGAGCTGTTTTTT.

The V gene is TRBV19, the J gene TRBJ1-2, with D unclear. V shed 7 bases and J shed 8 bases, with 14 bases lying between them. The CDR3 sequence is 12 residues long. In germline, CDR1 is LNHDA, CDR2 SQIVND (reference sequence). In DNA, the CDR3 is TGTGCCAGTACCCTCGGAGGGCCCGGCTACACCTTC. Its translation: CASTLGGPGYTF.

The CDR3 sequence is CASSRTGDQPPQHF. For the CDR3, the DNA is TGTGCCAGCAGTCGGACAGGGGACCAGCCGCCCCAGCATTTT. V gene TRBV9 combines with J gene TRBJ1-5; 9 bases agree with TRBD1. This CDR3 is 14 amino acids long. The germline CDR1 and CDR2 sequences are SGDLS and YYNGEE. V lost 5 bases and J lost 9; bases outside the gene matches: 9. The whole variable domain, remainder taken from reference TRBV9 and TRBJ1-5, is DSGVTQTPKHLITATGQRVTLRCSPRSGDLSVYWYQQSLDQGLQFLIQYYNGEERAKGNILERFSAQQFPDLHSELNLSSLELGDSALYFCASSRTGDQPPQHFGDGTRLSIL.

This chain joins TRBV5-1 and TRBJ1-5; D is unresolved. This CDR3 has 14 amino acids. Germline V gives CDR1 SGHRS, CDR2 YFSETQ. Between the trimmed V and J ends, which lost 0 bases and 2 bases, there was a span of 6 bases. In DNA, the CDR3 is TGCGCCAGCAGCTTGGACGGGGGCAATCAGCCCCAGCATTTT. It specifies CASSLDGGNQPQHF.

The rearrangement joins TRBV7-2 to TRBJ2-7, with TRBD2 identical over 11 bases. Unmatched junction bases numbered 11, after V lost 5 bases and J lost 5 bases. The V gene's germline CDR1 is SGHTA and CDR2 FQGNSA. This CDR3 has 16 amino acids. CDR3 nucleotide sequence: TGTGCCAGCAGCACCACACTAGCGGGAGCGGTCCACGAGCAGTACTTC. It specifies CASSTTLAGAVHEQYF.